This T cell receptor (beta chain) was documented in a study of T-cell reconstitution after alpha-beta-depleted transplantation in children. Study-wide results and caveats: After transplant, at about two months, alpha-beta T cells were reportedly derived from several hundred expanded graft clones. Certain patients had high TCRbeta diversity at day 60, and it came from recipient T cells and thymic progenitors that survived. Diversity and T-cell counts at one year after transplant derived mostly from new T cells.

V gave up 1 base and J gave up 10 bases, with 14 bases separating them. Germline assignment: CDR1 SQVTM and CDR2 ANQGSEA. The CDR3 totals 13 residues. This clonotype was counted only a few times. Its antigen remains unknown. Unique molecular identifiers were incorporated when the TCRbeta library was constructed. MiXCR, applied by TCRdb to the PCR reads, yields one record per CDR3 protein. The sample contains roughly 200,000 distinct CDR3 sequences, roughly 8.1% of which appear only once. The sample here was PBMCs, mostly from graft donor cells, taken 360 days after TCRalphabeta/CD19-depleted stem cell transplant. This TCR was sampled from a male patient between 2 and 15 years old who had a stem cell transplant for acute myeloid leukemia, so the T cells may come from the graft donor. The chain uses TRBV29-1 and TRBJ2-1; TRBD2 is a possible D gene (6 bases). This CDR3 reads CSVEGGVVHEQFF. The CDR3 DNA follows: TGCAGCGTTGAAGGGGGGGTAGTCCACGAGCAGTTCTTC.